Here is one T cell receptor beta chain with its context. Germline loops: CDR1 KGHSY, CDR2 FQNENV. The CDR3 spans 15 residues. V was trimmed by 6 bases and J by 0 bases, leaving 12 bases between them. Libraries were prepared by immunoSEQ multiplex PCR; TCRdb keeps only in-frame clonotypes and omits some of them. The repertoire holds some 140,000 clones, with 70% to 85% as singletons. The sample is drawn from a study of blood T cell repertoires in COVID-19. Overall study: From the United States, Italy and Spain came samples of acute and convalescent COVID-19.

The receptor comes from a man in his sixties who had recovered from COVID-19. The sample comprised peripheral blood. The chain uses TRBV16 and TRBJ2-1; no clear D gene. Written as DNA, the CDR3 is TGTGCCAGCAGTTATAAACTGAGCTCCTACAATGAGCAGTTCTTC. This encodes CASSYKLSSYNEQFF.